The 27 T cell receptor beta chains given below trace back to one sample, sequenced in a study of cytomegalovirus exposure and HLA in healthy donors. The PCR was carried out with 60 Vbeta primers and 13 Jbeta primers. TCRdb keeps only in-frame clones here, not all; method: immunoSEQ multiplex PCR. The sample carries some 180,000 clones, 70% to 75% recorded once. Sequencing was carried out using PBMCs. The receptors come from a male donor in good health and CMV-seronegative.

The chain joins TRBV19 to TRBJ2-2; 14 nucleotides match TRBD2. The ends lost 7 bases at V and 6 bases at J; junction bases unmatched: 10. Germline loops: CDR1 LNHDA, CDR2 SQIVND (reference sequence). This CDR3 contains 17 residues. CDR3 in amino acids: CASNMGLAGADSGELFF. Written as DNA, the CDR3 is TGTGCCAGTAACATGGGACTAGCGGGAGCTGACTCCGGGGAGCTGTTTTTT.

The CDR3 nucleotides read TGTGCCATCAGTGACTCAGACTACGAGCAGTACTTC. Encoded protein: CAISDSDYEQYF. The chain couples TRBV10-3 to TRBJ2-7; the D is unclear. Per the germline V gene, CDR1 is ENHRY and CDR2 is SYGVKD. Trimming removed 3 bases at V and 3 bases at J, with 6 bases between. The CDR3 totals 12 residues.

The V and J genes are TRBV19 and TRBJ1-5; 7 bases align to TRBD1. The length of the CDR3 is 16 residues. V trimming: 3 bases; J trimming: 10 bases; junction bases outside the gene matches: 15. Germline-derived CDR1 and CDR2 are LNHDA and SQIVND (reference sequence). The CDR3 sequence: CASSIRTGTRISPQHF. The CDR3 region has the DNA TGTGCCAGTAGTATCCGGACAGGAACAAGGATCAGCCCCCAGCATTTT.

The J gene is TRBJ2-7, the V gene TRBV7-9; weak D call: TRBD1 (5 bases). Trimming pared 1 base from V and 9 bases from J, leaving 16 bases between. This CDR3 region has 14 residues. Germline loops: CDR1 SEHNR, CDR2 FQNEAQ (reference sequence). This chain's CDR3 is CASSLGHRPAWQYF. The DNA for the CDR3 is TGTGCCAGCAGCTTAGGTCACAGGCCCGCGTGGCAGTACTTC.

The gene calls are TRBV4-3 and TRBJ2-1; TRBD2 agrees at 9 bases. Trimming at V came to 4 bases and at J to 8 bases, leaving 12 bases not matched to a gene. The CDR3 has 16 amino acids. Germline-derived CDR1 and CDR2 are LGHNA and YSLEER. DNA of the CDR3: TGCGCCAGCAGCCTTTCGCGGGAGGGGCGTGGGGATGAGCAGTTCTTC. Its protein product is CASSLSREGRGDEQFF.

The chain is built from TRBV30 and TRBJ1-1; D gene ambiguous. V was cut by 8 bases and J by 3 bases, with 37 bases left in between. This CDR3 is built from 20 residues. CDR1 GTSNPN and CDR2 SVGIG come from the germline V gene (reference sequence). CDR3 coding DNA: TGTGCCGGAATACCGGGGATCTTCGAATTACGTAAAGAGGGATACACTGAAGCTTTCTTT. It codes for CAGIPGIFELRKEGYTEAFF.

The chain carries TRBV27 and TRBJ2-1, with 8 bases that match TRBD2. V lost 4 bases to trimming and J lost 4 bases; unmatched junction nucleotides: 9. The CDR3 has 16 amino acids. Germline loops: CDR1 MNHEY, CDR2 SMNVEV (reference sequence). This CDR3 reads CASSSSGTSIYNEQFF. The DNA for the CDR3 is TGTGCCAGCAGTTCGTCCGGGACTAGTATTTACAATGAGCAGTTCTTC.

The chain joins TRBV7-6 to TRBJ1-1; the D is unclear. Trimming shortened V by 5 bases and J by 7 bases, and 20 bases separated the two germline ends. This CDR3 is 15 amino acids long. Looked up from germline, CDR1 is SGHVS and CDR2 is FNYEAQ. The chain's CDR3 is CASSQNSGRSDEAFF. The CDR3 nucleotides are TGTGCCAGCAGCCAGAACTCCGGCAGGTCGGATGAAGCTTTCTTT.

V is TRBV19 and J is TRBJ2-1; D may be TRBD2 (6 bases). V was clipped by 9 bases and J by 3 bases, with 18 bases between them. Germline V gene data show CDR1 as LNHDA and CDR2 as SQIVND (reference sequence). This CDR3 is built from 15 residues. Here the CDR3 DNA reads TGTGCCAGCGGAAAGTACGCTAGCGACTACAATGAGCAGTTCTTC. This gives the protein CASGKYASDYNEQFF.

This clone was counted a few times. The chain has TRBV5-6 and TRBJ2-1; TRBD2 aligns across 14 bases. This CDR3 region has 17 residues. Unmatched junction bases numbered 9, after V lost 1 base and J lost 9 bases. From germline, CDR1 is SGHDT and CDR2 YYEEEE. In nucleotides, the CDR3 is TGTGCCAGCAGCTTGTATGGACTAGCGGGAGGAGCACGTGAGCAGTTCTTC. This codes for CASSLYGLAGGAREQFF.

CDR3 region: CASSQEEGNEQFF. The DNA of the CDR3 is TGCGCCAGCAGCCAAGAGGAGGGGAATGAGCAGTTCTTC. The rearrangement joins TRBV4-3 to TRBJ2-1, with D maybe TRBD2 (6 bases). Trimming took 0 bases from V and 7 from J, leaving 7 bases between them. The CDR3 runs 13 residues. Germline CDR1 is LGHNA and CDR2 is YSLEER.

The chain carries TRBV9 and TRBJ2-7, with D perhaps TRBD2 (6 bases). Trimming took 5 bases from V and 1 from J, leaving 10 bases between them. This CDR3 has 13 residues. From germline, CDR1 is SGDLS and CDR2 YYNGEE. The DNA of the CDR3 is TGTGCCAGCAGAAGCGGGTCTTCCTACGAGCAGTACTTC. Encoded protein: CASRSGSSYEQYF.

The V gene is TRBV30, the J gene TRBJ1-2; no firm D call. This CDR3 region has 12 residues. Germline V gene sequence: CDR1 GTSNPN, CDR2 SVGIG (reference sequence). Trimming pared 2 bases from V and 4 bases from J, leaving 8 bases between. The CDR3 region is CAWSLDIYGYTF. The CDR3 DNA reads as TGTGCCTGGAGTTTAGACATCTATGGCTACACCTTC.

This clone was counted only a few times. The V gene is TRBV19, the J gene TRBJ1-5; TRBD1 matches at 8 bases. The CDR3 has 16 residues. CDR1 and CDR2 from the germline V gene are LNHDA and SQIVND (reference sequence). With 3 bases clipped from V and 2 bases from J, the junction kept 6 bases outside the gene matches. CDR3 DNA sequence: TGTGCCAGTAGTATGAAGGACAGGGAAGGCAATCAGCCCCAGCATTTT. This encodes CASSMKDREGNQPQHF. The complete variable domain, with remaining parts taken from reference TRBV19 and TRBJ1-5, reads DGGITQSPKYLFRKEGQNVTLSCEQNLNHDAMYWYRQDPGQGLRLIYYSQIVNDFQKGDIAEGYSVSREKKESFPLTVTSAQKNPTAFYLCASSMKDREGNQPQHFGDGTRLSIL.

The chain recombines TRBV28 with TRBJ2-6; unclear D gene. The V end lost 0 bases, the J end lost 0 bases, and 3 bases lay between the germline ends. This CDR3 is 15 amino acids long. Germline V CDR1 and CDR2: MDHEN, SYDVKM. The CDR3 is CASSLWASGANVLTF. CDR3 in DNA: TGTGCCAGCAGTTTATGGGCCTCTGGGGCCAACGTCCTGACTTTC.

This chain joins TRBV10-3 and TRBJ1-1; 9 positions match TRBD1. CDR1 ENHRY and CDR2 SYGVKD come from the germline V gene. The J segment lost 1 base and the V segment lost 0 bases, leaving 6 bases of the junction unmatched. The CDR3 has 17 amino acids. The CDR3 protein is CAISESGGQGSNTEAFF. The CDR3 DNA reads TGTGCCATCAGTGAGTCGGGGGGACAGGGTTCGAACACTGAAGCTTTCTTT.

V gene TRBV6-5 combines with J gene TRBJ1-5; D gene unclear. Trimming cost V 8 bases and J 0 bases, with 11 bases left between them. Germline values: CDR1 MNHEY, CDR2 SVGAGI. This CDR3 region has 14 residues. DNA for the CDR3: TGTGCCAGCCGGAGACTCTATAGCAATCAGCCCCAGCATTTT. Encoded protein: CASRRLYSNQPQHF.

The rearrangement uses TRBV28 and TRBJ2-7; D is possibly TRBD2 (6 bases). V gave up 4 bases and J gave up 5 bases, with 15 bases separating them. Germline V gene sequence: CDR1 MDHEN, CDR2 SYDVKM. This CDR3 spans 14 amino acids. The CDR3 protein is CASSSNRGLNEQYF. In nucleotides, the CDR3 is TGTGCCAGCAGTTCCAACCGTGGACTAAACGAGCAGTACTTC.

A note on this clone: A much larger clone lies one base from this, so it may be a read error. This chain connects TRBV6-5 to TRBJ2-3; perhaps TRBD2 as D (6 bases). Between the trimmed V and J ends, which lost 0 bases and 0 bases, there was a span of 7 bases. Per the germline V gene, CDR1 is MNHEY and CDR2 is SVGAGI. This CDR3 is 15 amino acids long. The CDR3 here is CASSYSSGSTDTQYF. DNA for the CDR3: TGTGCCAGCAGTTACTCGAGCGGGAGCACAGATACGCAGTATTTT.

CDR3 sequence reads: CASRETGFNSPLHF. CDR3 nucleotide sequence: TGTGCCAGCAGGGAGACAGGGTTTAATTCACCCCTCCACTTT. The rearrangement uses TRBV6-5 and TRBJ1-6, with TRBD1 matching 7 bases. J lost 6 bases, V lost 6 bases, and 5 bases had no gene match. The CDR3 is 14 amino acids. Germline-derived CDR1 and CDR2 are MNHEY and SVGAGI.

The chain has TRBV6-5 and TRBJ2-2; D is undetermined. The CDR3 is 15 residues long. The V gene's germline CDR1 is MNHEY and CDR2 SVGAGI. V was clipped by 7 bases and J by 3 bases, with 15 bases between them. CDR3 protein: CASKPTLTDTGELFF. The CDR3 coding sequence is TGTGCCAGCAAACCAACGTTAACTGACACCGGGGAGCTGTTTTTT.

This clone was detected only once. This chain uses TRBV27 with TRBJ2-3, with D unresolved. Trimming pared 4 bases from V and 2 bases from J, leaving 7 bases between. The CDR3 length is 13 residues. Looked up from germline, CDR1 is MNHEY and CDR2 is SMNVEV (reference sequence). The CDR3 coding sequence is TGTGCCAGCAGTTCCCAAATCACAGATACGCAGTATTTT. It encodes CASSSQITDTQYF.

This clone was seen a few times. The CDR3 protein is CASSDAGLAAYNEQFF. Written as DNA, the CDR3 is TGCGCCAGCAGTGATGCGGGACTAGCGGCCTACAATGAGCAGTTCTTC. The chain is built from TRBV10-2 and TRBJ2-1; 11 bases map to TRBD2. J gave up 2 bases and V 3 bases, and 3 bases lay outside the gene matches. This CDR3 is 16 amino acids long. Per the germline V gene, CDR1 is WSHSY and CDR2 is SAAADI.

The chain couples TRBV7-8 to TRBJ1-2; possibly TRBD1 for D (5 bases). The germline CDR1 and CDR2 sequences are SGHVS and FQNEAQ. The CDR3 has 15 amino acids. V lost 2 bases and J 3 bases, leaving 13 bases between the germline ends. CDR3 amino acids: CASSLTMGPDYGYTF. The CDR3 DNA reads TGTGCCAGCAGCTTAACGATGGGGCCGGACTATGGCTACACCTTC.

This clone was recorded only once. The chain couples TRBV28 to TRBJ1-5, with D possibly TRBD1 on 5 matching bases. This CDR3 comprises 14 residues. Germline V gene lookup returns CDR1 MDHEN and CDR2 SYDVKM. Trimming took 1 base from V and 5 from J, leaving 9 bases between them. The CDR3 loop reads CASSLSTEHQPQHF. CDR3 DNA sequence: TGTGCCAGCAGTTTATCGACAGAACATCAGCCCCAGCATTTT.

Only one count was recorded for this clone. J is TRBJ2-7 and V is TRBV6-5, with unresolved D. The germline V gene has CDR1 MNHEY and CDR2 SVGAGI. Trimming pared 6 bases from V and 2 bases from J, leaving 17 bases between. This CDR3 has 15 residues. The CDR3 nucleotides are TGTGCCAGCAGACCTAAGGCATACAGACCCTACGAGCAGTACTTC. Its translation is CASRPKAYRPYEQYF.

V usage is TRBV30 and J usage is TRBJ2-7; 8 nucleotides match TRBD1. Germline-derived CDR1 and CDR2 are GTSNPN and SVGIG (reference sequence). The CDR3 runs to 13 residues. The junction had 6 bases not matched to a gene; V was cut back by 5 bases and J by 3 bases. The CDR3 bases are TGTGCCTGGTCCGGGACAGGTCACTACGAGCAGTACTTC. Translated: CAWSGTGHYEQYF.